One and the same sample provided the 8 T cell receptor beta chains below, sequenced in a study of blood T cell repertoires in COVID-19. The repertoire was sequenced with immunoSEQ multiplex PCR; TCRdb's copy has only in-frame clones and lacks some. The sample records about 36,000 clones, nearly 90% being singletons. The specimen was peripheral blood. Every receptor here comes from a human donor in a cohort sampled during active COVID-19.

The gene calls are TRBV6-5 and TRBJ2-5; unclear D gene. Germline CDR1 reads MNHEY; CDR2 reads SVGAGI. Trimming took off 2 bases at V and 5 bases at J, with 12 bases between the two ends. The CDR3 extends over 14 amino acids. CDR3 amino acids: CASSYTTAVETQYF. The CDR3 coding sequence is TGTGCCAGCAGTTACACGACTGCAGTGGAGACCCAGTACTTC.

The chain links TRBV6-5 to TRBJ1-1; 8 bases fit TRBD1. J lost 1 base, V lost 7 bases, and 5 bases had no gene match. The CDR3 extends over 14 amino acids. CDR1 and CDR2 (germline): MNHEY, SVGAGI. The CDR3 nucleotides are TGTGCCAGCATTTCCGGACAGGGGAACACTGAAGCTTTCTTT. This gives the protein CASISGQGNTEAFF.

This chain connects TRBV10-3 to TRBJ2-7; D remains unclear. Germline V gives CDR1 ENHRY, CDR2 SYGVKD. Trimming removed 3 bases from V and 3 bases from J, with 15 bases in between. The CDR3 is made up of 15 amino acids. Written as DNA, the CDR3 is TGTGCCATCAGTGAATTCGCGGTCTCGAGCTACGAGCAGTACTTC. This encodes CAISEFAVSSYEQYF.

J is TRBJ1-1 and V is TRBV28; D call uncertain. From germline, CDR1 is MDHEN and CDR2 SYDVKM. V lost 4 bases and J lost 5, with 20 bases in between. This CDR3 comprises 16 residues. Here the CDR3 DNA reads TGTGCCAGCAGTTCTCGGGAATACGGTGCGAGGACTGAAGCTTTCTTT. It codes for CASSSREYGARTEAFF.

The chain joins TRBV6-5 to TRBJ2-7, with 8 bases aligning to TRBD2. J lost 3 bases, V lost 2 bases, and 6 bases had no gene match. The germline V gene encodes CDR1 MNHEY and CDR2 SVGAGI. The CDR3 covers 15 residues. The CDR3 region has the DNA TGTGCCAGCAGTTACGAGCCGGGGGGGCTCTACGAGCAGTACTTC. This sequence encodes CASSYEPGGLYEQYF.

This chain uses TRBV6-2 or TRBV6-3 with TRBJ2-3, with D unresolved. V was clipped by 6 bases and J by 2 bases, with 9 bases between them. Germline V gives CDR1 MNHEY, CDR2 SVGEGT. The length of the CDR3 is 13 residues. The CDR3 sequence: CASSRYFTDTQYF. CDR3 sequence (DNA): TGTGCCAGCAGCCGCTATTTCACAGATACGCAGTATTTT.

The V gene is TRBV25-1, the J gene TRBJ1-2, with D uncertain. Germline-derived CDR1 and CDR2 are MGHDK and SYGVNS. V was clipped by 2 bases and J by 2 bases, with 6 bases between them. The length of the CDR3 is 13 residues. CDR3 protein: CASSEGPNYGYTF. In DNA, the CDR3 is TGTGCCAGCAGTGAAGGGCCCAACTATGGCTACACCTTC.

This clone is a singleton in its sample. This chain links TRBV9 with TRBJ1-1; 10 bases are a match to TRBD1. V lost 4 bases and J lost 8; bases outside the gene matches: 14. In germline, CDR1 is SGDLS, CDR2 YYNGEE. This CDR3 is built from 16 residues. The CDR3 bases are TGTGCCAGCAGCCCCTGGGACAGGGGAAGTATGTGGGAAGCTTTCTTT. Translation: CASSPWDRGSMWEAFF. Full variable domain (rest looked up from reference TRBV9 and TRBJ1-1): DSGVTQTPKHLITATGQRVTLRCSPRSGDLSVYWYQQSLDQGLQFLIQYYNGEERAKGNILERFSAQQFPDLHSELNLSSLELGDSALYFCASSPWDRGSMWEAFFGQGTRLTVV.